This entry lists 20 T cell receptor beta chains sequenced from one sample in a study of vaccination effects on CD4 cells after COVID-19. Before any sequencing was done, the ViraFEST assay used viral peptide pools to expand antigen-specific CD4+ T cells. Having been cultured for roughly 10 days, the cells underwent CD4+ T cell isolation. None of these healthy vaccinees had been infected with SARS-CoV-2 before vaccination. The antigens of these receptors remain unknown. TCRdb's copy holds only in-frame clones and misses some; the assay was immunoSEQ multiplex PCR. The sample holds 55,000 or so clones, 70% seen once. Specimen: CD4+ T cells from PBMCs cultured with SARS-CoV-2 spike peptides, collected before COVID-19 vaccination. These receptors originate from a human donor who received a COVID-19 vaccine.

The CDR3 here is CASRPGQANTEAFF. In DNA form, the CDR3 reads TGTGCCAGCAGACCTGGACAGGCGAACACTGAAGCTTTCTTT. The chain has TRBV6-5 and TRBJ1-1; 7 positions match TRBD1. This CDR3 contains 14 residues. V was clipped by 6 bases and J by 1 base; unmatched bases: 5. The germline CDR1 and CDR2 sequences are MNHEY and SVGAGI.

The chain recombines TRBV25-1 with TRBJ1-1, with D maybe TRBD1 (5 bases). The germline CDR1 and CDR2 sequences are MGHDK and SYGVNS. V lost 1 base and J 3 bases, leaving 15 bases between the germline ends. This CDR3 is built from 16 residues. The CDR3 loop is CASSEWGSRADTEAFF. The CDR3 nucleotides read TGTGCCAGCAGTGAATGGGGTTCCAGGGCGGACACTGAAGCTTTCTTT. The variable domain in full, completed from reference TRBV25-1 and TRBJ1-1, reads EADIYQTPRYLVIGTGKKITLECSQTMGHDKMYWYQQDPGMELHLIHYSYGVNSTEKGDLSSESTVSRIRTEHFPLTLESARPSHTSQYLCASSEWGSRADTEAFFGQGTRLTVV.

This chain links TRBV18 with TRBJ1-3; no reliable D call. The CDR3 is 17 residues long. Germline V lookup: CDR1 KGHSH, CDR2 LQKENI. V lost 1 base to trimming and J lost 4 bases, with 17 bases between them. CDR3 DNA: TGTGCCAGCTCACCACGGGGAAGCGCTTTGTCAGGAAACACCATATATTTT. Its translation is CASSPRGSALSGNTIYF.

The chain combines TRBV5-4 with TRBJ1-4, with a tentative D call TRBD1 (5 bases). Per the germline V gene, CDR1 is SGHNT and CDR2 is YYREEE (reference sequence). V gave up 4 bases and J gave up 2 bases, with 9 bases separating them. The CDR3 has 14 residues. Written as DNA, the CDR3 is TGTGCCAGCAGCCGGTGGGGGACTAATGAAAAACTGTTTTTT. Translation gives CASSRWGTNEKLFF.

This clone was picked up one time. The rearrangement uses TRBV6-1 and TRBJ2-1, with 10 bases matching TRBD2. The V gene's germline CDR1 is MNHNS and CDR2 SASEGT. The CDR3 has 15 amino acids. The V and J ends lost 7 bases and 9 bases, in that order; junction bases with no gene match: 12. CDR3 loop: CASTRAGGGPSEQFF. The CDR3 DNA follows: TGTGCCAGCACCAGAGCGGGAGGGGGACCCTCTGAGCAGTTCTTC.

The V gene is TRBV6-1, the J gene TRBJ2-7; 8 nucleotides agree with TRBD2. The germline CDR1 and CDR2 sequences are MNHNS and SASEGT. V shed 0 bases and J 5 bases; nucleotides not matched to a gene: 3. The CDR3 loop spans 14 amino acids. The CDR3 DNA sequence: TGTGCCAGCAGTGAAGCGGGACTAGGCCACGAGCAGTACTTC. It translates to CASSEAGLGHEQYF.

This clone was detected once. V and J are TRBV4-1 and TRBJ1-2, with D unresolved. Germline values: CDR1 MGHRA, CDR2 YSYEKL. CDR3 length: 12 residues. Trimming shortened V by 0 bases and J by 4 bases, and 3 bases separated the two germline ends. CDR3 amino acids: CASSQEAYGYTF. DNA for the CDR3: TGCGCCAGCAGCCAAGAGGCCTATGGCTACACCTTC.

This clone was counted a single time. This rearrangement joins TRBV28 to TRBJ2-7; D not certain. The CDR3 spans 11 residues. The V end was cut by 5 bases, the J end by 7 bases, with 9 bases between. Per germline, CDR1 MDHEN and CDR2 SYDVKM. CDR3 in DNA: TGTGCCAGCAGTCGCCAGTGGGAGCAGTACTTC. Residues: CASSRQWEQYF.

The rearrangement joins TRBV24-1 to TRBJ2-1, with TRBD2 matching over 7 bases. The CDR3 extends over 16 amino acids. Germline V gives CDR1 KGHDR, CDR2 SFDVKD. The V and J ends lost 4 bases and 4 bases, in that order; junction bases with no gene match: 9. The CDR3 region has the DNA TGTGCCACCAGTGAGACCGGGACTACCATATACAATGAGCAGTTCTTC. It translates to CATSETGTTIYNEQFF.

V usage is TRBV30 and J usage is TRBJ2-4, with 10 bases that match TRBD1. The CDR3 spans 13 residues. The V and J ends lost 5 bases and 7 bases, in that order; junction bases with no gene match: 5. Germline V gives CDR1 GTSNPN, CDR2 SVGIG (reference sequence). Here the CDR3 DNA reads TGTGCCTGGTCTCCGGGACAGGGGAACATTCAGTACTTC. This translates into CAWSPGQGNIQYF.

V gene TRBV18 combines with J gene TRBJ2-5, with 10 bases lining up with TRBD2. The length of the CDR3 is 16 residues. The trim removed 3 bases at V and 1 base at J, leaving 5 bases unmatched. CDR1 and CDR2 (germline): KGHSH, LQKENI. The CDR3 nucleotides are TGTGCCAGCTCACCGAGGGCTAGCGGGGGCCAAGAGACCCAGTACTTC. Protein product: CASSPRASGGQETQYF.

V and J are TRBV5-3 and TRBJ1-6, with no clear D. TRBV5-3 is an ORF; its function is uncertain. V lost 3 bases and J lost 5, with 0 bases in between. The CDR3 loop spans 11 amino acids. The DNA of the CDR3 is TGTGCCAGAAGCTATAATTCACCCCTCCACTTT. Translating it yields CARSYNSPLHF.

A single count supports this clone. This chain connects TRBV7-2 to TRBJ2-5, with D possibly matching TRBD1 (6 bases). The CDR3 sequence is 17 residues long. Germline values: CDR1 SGHTA, CDR2 FQGNSA. With 0 bases removed from V and 3 bases from J, the gap between germline ends came to 17 bases. The CDR3 DNA reads as TGTGCCAGCAGCTTAGCGCTACGGACAGCCCAGGAAGAGACCCAGTACTTC. This encodes CASSLALRTAQEETQYF.

The chain couples TRBV5-4 to TRBJ1-2, with D possibly TRBD1 on 5 matching bases. Germline CDR1 SGHNT, CDR2 YYREEE (reference sequence). The V and J ends lost 0 bases and 4 bases respectively, with 10 bases between them. CDR3 length equals 14 residues. Here the CDR3 DNA reads TGTGCCAGCAGCTTGGCCGGGGCCCCCTATGGCTACACCTTC. Its translation is CASSLAGAPYGYTF.

This clone was observed a few times. The chain has TRBV7-9 and TRBJ1-6, with 9 bases lining up with TRBD1. Germline loops: CDR1 SEHNR, CDR2 FQNEAQ (reference sequence). The CDR3 contains 17 residues. V was clipped by 5 bases and J by 9 bases; unmatched bases: 14. As DNA, the CDR3 is TGTGCCAGCAGCGCGGGACAGGGAGGACATATGAGTTCACCCCTCCACTTT. This translates into CASSAGQGGHMSSPLHF. Together with reference TRBV7-9 and TRBJ1-6, the CDR3 gives the full variable domain: DTGVSQNPRHKITKRGQNVTFRCDPISEHNRLYWYRQTLGQGPEFLTYFQNEAQLEKSRLLSDRFSAERPKGSFSTLEIQRTEQGDSAMYLCASSAGQGGHMSSPLHFGNGTRLTVT.

The chain employs TRBV19 and TRBJ1-2; D gene unclear. V lost 6 bases to trimming and J lost 0 bases, with 17 bases between them. This CDR3 has 16 amino acids. Germline CDR1 and CDR2: LNHDA and SQIVND (reference sequence). CDR3 bases: TGTGCCAGTAGCCCGGACGCAGTTCAGGCTAACTATGGCTACACCTTC. Its protein product is CASSPDAVQANYGYTF.

This clone was counted a few times. The V call is TRBV30, the J call TRBJ2-1, with 7 bases fitting TRBD1. The CDR3 length is 18 residues. The V gene end was trimmed by 0 bases and the J gene end by 4 bases; junction bases not matched to a gene: 15. CDR1 GTSNPN and CDR2 SVGIG come from the germline V gene (reference sequence). The DNA for the CDR3 is TGTGCCTGGAGTGTATTACCTAAAACAGGGGTAATATACAATGAGCAGTTCTTC. It is translated as CAWSVLPKTGVIYNEQFF. Complete variable domain (other parts from reference TRBV30 and TRBJ2-1): SQTIHQWPATLVQPVGSPLSLECTVEGTSNPNLYWYRQAAGRGLQLLFYSVGIGQISSEVPQNLSASRPQDRQFILSSKKLLLSDSGFYLCAWSVLPKTGVIYNEQFFGPGTRLTVL.

J is TRBJ1-2 and V is TRBV6-2 or TRBV6-3; D is possibly TRBD1 (6 bases). CDR3 length: 13 amino acids. Between the trimmed V and J ends, which lost 1 base and 9 bases, there was a span of 12 bases. From germline, CDR1 is MNHEY and CDR2 SVGEGT. CDR3 sequence: CASSYLTGLSYTF. The CDR3 DNA follows: TGTGCCAGCAGTTACTTGACAGGCCTAAGCTACACCTTC.

V usage is TRBV7-9 and J usage is TRBJ2-5, with D maybe TRBD1 (5 bases). The CDR3 is made up of 12 amino acids. Germline V gene data show CDR1 as SEHNR and CDR2 as FQNEAQ (reference sequence). The V end lost 5 bases, the J end lost 4 bases, and 8 bases lay between the germline ends. This CDR3 is CASSKDTETQYF. CDR3 nucleotide sequence: TGTGCCAGCAGCAAGGACACAGAGACCCAGTACTTC.

The chain uses TRBV30 and TRBJ2-3; 10 nucleotides align to TRBD2. The CDR3 is 17 amino acids. Trimming took 5 bases from V and 1 from J; bases not matched to a gene: 12. Germline CDR1 reads GTSNPN; CDR2 reads SVGIG (reference sequence). DNA of the CDR3: TGTGCCTGGGGACTTTCCGGACTAGCGGACGGCACAGATACGCAGTATTTT. Translation gives CAWGLSGLADGTDTQYF.